A few counts support the clone carrying this T cell receptor (beta chain). Use of 60 Vbeta and 13 Jbeta primers characterized the PCR. Sequenced by immunoSEQ multiplex PCR; TCRdb stores in-frame clones only, minus some. The table has 180,000 or so clones, around 80% seen once. The germline V and J ends were trimmed by 6 bases and 3 bases, with 21 bases remaining between them. The CDR3 sequence is 16 residues long. Per germline, CDR1 SGHNT and CDR2 YYREEE (reference sequence). The sample originates from a study of cytomegalovirus exposure and HLA in healthy donors. The TCR comes from a man between 18 and 29 years old in good health and CMV-seronegative. The source material was PBMCs. V is TRBV5-4 and J is TRBJ1-1, with no clear D. The CDR3 protein is CASTPREALHHTEAFF. The CDR3 nucleotides read TGTGCCAGCACCCCTCGTGAGGCCCTACACCACACTGAAGCTTTCTTT.